This paragraph reports one T cell receptor beta chain. The source of the sample is a study of T cell responses to AZD1222 COVID-19 vaccine. The CDR3 totals 15 residues. With 5 bases clipped from V and 4 bases from J, the junction kept 6 bases outside the gene matches. Germline V gene lookup returns CDR1 LGHDT and CDR2 YNNKEL (reference sequence). TCRdb's table, derived via immunoSEQ multiplex PCR, lists solely in-frame clones and lacks some. The table has around 150,000 clones, 80% to 95% seen once. The genes are TRBV3-1 (or the pseudogene TRBV3-2) and TRBJ1-4; 8 bases are shared with TRBD1. The sequencing here drew on peripheral blood, taken 28 days after the second AZD1222 dose. The clonotype originates from an adult who received the AZD1222 COVID-19 vaccine. In nucleotides, the CDR3 is TGTGCCAGCAGCTATGGGGACAGGCTTAATGAAAAACTGTTTTTT. Translation gives CASSYGDRLNEKLFF.